This T cell receptor beta chain was captured in a study of blood T cell repertoires in COVID-19. Study-level information: The cDNA or gDNA used as material had been derived from T cells, B-cell-depleted T cells, or PBMCs.

V shed 4 bases and J 6 bases; nucleotides not matched to a gene: 5. Germline values: CDR1 ENHRY, CDR2 SYGVKD. The CDR3 runs 13 residues. In assigning cohorts, the study relied on participant-reported clinical history. The table came from immunoSEQ multiplex PCR; TCRdb's copy has only in-frame clones and leaves some out. The sample contains roughly 240,000 clones, 83% of which appear only once. The chain carries TRBV10-3 and TRBJ1-2; TRBD1 aligns across 7 bases. The clonotype comes from a woman aged 40 to 50 who had been exposed to COVID-19. The sample comprised PBMCs or T cells enriched from blood (not recorded which). Written as DNA, the CDR3 is TGTGCCATCAGTGTAACGCAGGGGGATGGCTACACCTTC. It translates to CAISVTQGDGYTF.